This is a list of T cell receptor beta chains from one sample in a study of blood T cell repertoires in COVID-19. Libraries were prepared by immunoSEQ multiplex PCR; TCRdb keeps only in-frame clonotypes and omits some of them. The table has about 100,000 clones, nearly 90% seen once; the top ten hold 5.5% to 8%. The sequencing sample was made of peripheral blood. The receptors here all came from a woman in her fifties or sixties with acute or convalescent COVID-19. CDR3s include the opening cysteine and the closing phenylalanine or tryptophan. A D gene is named only where the DNA matches it firmly. Clone size is shown for a subset of rows, as once, few, many or a class of expanded clone.

V gene	clone size	J gene	D gene	CDR3 protein	CDR3 DNA
TRBV11-3	-	TRBJ2-1	TRBD2	CASSLLAGAANEQFF	TGTGCCAGCAGCCTGCTAGCGGGAGCTGCAAATGAGCAGTTCTTC
TRBV5-1	-	TRBJ2-2	-	CASSTGQLAGELFF	TGCGCCAGCAGCACTGGACAGCTCGCCGGGGAGCTGTTTTTT
TRBV27	-	TRBJ2-4	-	CASSLRLAKNIQYF	TGTGCCAGCAGTTTACGTCTAGCCAAAAACATTCAGTACTTC
TRBV7-9	-	TRBJ2-1	-	CASSLWGGTYNEQFF	TGTGCCAGCAGCTTATGGGGCGGGACCTACAATGAGCAGTTCTTC
TRBV19	-	TRBJ2-1	-	CASSIWAGGLGNEQFF	TGTGCCAGTAGTATTTGGGCCGGCGGGTTGGGCAATGAGCAGTTCTTC
TRBV28	-	TRBJ1-5	TRBD1	CASSTGGRNQPQHF	TGTGCCAGCTCGACAGGGGGCCGTAATCAGCCCCAGCATTTT
TRBV6-5	-	TRBJ1-1	-	CASSVEHTEAFF	TGTGCCAGCTCGGTAGAACACACTGAAGCTTTCTTT
TRBV18	-	TRBJ2-5	TRBD1	CASSLGQGEGQETQYF	TGTGCCAGCTCTCTGGGACAGGGAGAGGGCCAAGAGACCCAGTACTTC
TRBV7-9	-	TRBJ1-2	-	CASSLGQGLSFGYTF	TGTGCCAGCAGCTTAGGGCAGGGACTCTCCTTCGGCTACACCTTC
TRBV3-1/TRBV3-2	-	TRBJ2-1	-	CASSQTGGGFNEQFF	TGTGCCAGCAGCCAAACAGGGGGGGGATTCAATGAGCAGTTCTTC
TRBV19	once	TRBJ2-7	TRBD1	CASSSGQGTPYEQYF	TGTGCCAGTAGTAGCGGACAGGGGACACCTTACGAGCAGTACTTC
TRBV7-8	-	TRBJ1-2	TRBD1	CASSLWGGTGESGYTF	TGTGCCAGCAGCTTATGGGGTGGGACAGGGGAGAGTGGCTACACCTTC
TRBV27	once	TRBJ1-5	-	CASSLSTGVAQPQHF	TGTGCCAGCAGTTTATCGACAGGAGTCGCTCAGCCCCAGCATTTT
TRBV5-1	-	TRBJ2-5	TRBD2	CASSPRGSSGYQETQYF	TGCGCCAGCAGCCCCCGGGGGTCTAGCGGGTACCAAGAGACCCAGTACTTC
TRBV9	-	TRBJ2-3	TRBD2	CASSASGRETDTQYF	TGTGCCAGCAGCGCCAGCGGGCGGGAGACAGATACGCAGTATTTT
TRBV11-2	-	TRBJ1-2	-	CASSPQGSGYTF	TGTGCCAGCAGCCCACAGGGTAGTGGCTACACCTTC
TRBV19	-	TRBJ1-2	TRBD1	CASSTAGTGAYGYTF	TGTGCCAGTAGTACCGCCGGGACAGGAGCCTATGGCTACACCTTC
TRBV2	-	TRBJ2-2	TRBD2	CASRTSGRARGGELFF	TGTGCCAGCCGGACTAGCGGGAGGGCCCGGGGCGGGGAGCTGTTTTTT
TRBV6-4	-	TRBJ2-5	-	CAWGRGETQYF	TGTGCCTGGGGCAGGGGTGAGACCCAGTACTTC
TRBV7-9	-	TRBJ2-7	TRBD2	CASSSFTSGRVNEQYF	TGTGCCAGCAGCTCTTTCACTAGCGGGAGAGTCAACGAGCAGTACTTC
TRBV5-1	-	TRBJ1-1	-	CASSLDRVGPTEAFF	TGCGCCAGCAGCTTGGACAGAGTGGGGCCGACTGAAGCTTTCTTT
TRBV11-2	-	TRBJ2-1	-	CASSLAASEQFF	TGTGCCAGCAGCTTAGCTGCTAGCGAGCAGTTCTTC
TRBV7-6	-	TRBJ1-1	-	CASSLGQGYTEAFF	TGTGCCAGCAGCTTAGGTCAGGGCTACACTGAAGCTTTCTTT
TRBV6-2/TRBV6-3	-	TRBJ1-1	TRBD1	CASSLDRGRNTEAFF	TGTGCCAGCAGTCTCGACAGGGGGCGAAACACTGAAGCTTTCTTT
TRBV5-6	-	TRBJ2-5	TRBD2	CASSLLAGVGETQYF	TGTGCCAGCAGCTTGTTAGCGGGAGTAGGAGAGACCCAGTACTTC
TRBV12-3/TRBV12-4	-	TRBJ1-2	TRBD1	CASSSPQGGYTF	TGTGCCAGCAGTTCTCCACAGGGGGGCTACACCTTC
TRBV3-1/TRBV3-2	-	TRBJ2-1	TRBD2	CASSQEALAASYNEQFF	TGTGCCAGCAGCCAAGAGGCTCTAGCGGCCTCCTACAATGAGCAGTTCTTC
TRBV27	-	TRBJ2-1	TRBD1	CASSLDRETYNEQFF	TGTGCCAGCAGCCTGGACAGGGAAACCTACAATGAGCAGTTCTTC
TRBV30	-	TRBJ1-5	-	CAWEKGGNQPQHF	TGTGCCTGGGAGAAGGGGGGGAATCAGCCCCAGCATTTT
TRBV7-3	-	TRBJ1-1	TRBD1	CASSPQGQGTEAFF	TGTGCCAGCAGCCCACAGGGGCAGGGGACTGAAGCTTTCTTT
TRBV27	once	TRBJ2-7	-	CASSFSAQRVSYEQYF	TGTGCCAGCAGTTTCAGCGCCCAGCGGGTCTCCTACGAGCAGTACTTC
TRBV7-8	-	TRBJ2-4	-	CASSRQGGAQGRVAKNIQYF	TGTGCCAGCAGCCGTCAAGGGGGGGCGCAAGGAAGAGTGGCCAAAAACATTCAGTACTTC
TRBV6-5	few	TRBJ2-2	-	CASSHGGGTGELFF	TGTGCCAGCAGTCACGGGGGAGGCACCGGGGAGCTGTTTTTT
TRBV11-2	-	TRBJ1-2	TRBD1	CATTAGTGVIGYTF	TGTGCCACCACCGCCGGGACAGGGGTTATAGGCTACACCTTC
TRBV5-4	-	TRBJ2-5	-	CASSLKSQETQYF	TGTGCCAGCAGCTTAAAATCTCAAGAGACCCAGTACTTC
TRBV28	once	TRBJ1-4	-	CASSGVRGAAEKLFF	TGTGCCAGCAGTGGGGTGCGGGGGGCAGCTGAAAAACTGTTTTTT
TRBV10-3	-	TRBJ1-4	-	CAISERLVGNEKLFF	TGTGCCATCAGTGAGCGATTGGTGGGCAATGAAAAACTGTTTTTT
TRBV5-1	-	TRBJ2-1	TRBD2	CASSLLGGSSSYNEQFF	TGCGCCAGCAGCTTGTTGGGGGGGTCCAGCTCCTACAATGAGCAGTTCTTC
TRBV6-5	-	TRBJ1-5	TRBD1	CASSQRQGAAQPQHF	TGTGCCAGCAGTCAAAGACAGGGGGCGGCTCAGCCCCAGCATTTT
TRBV5-1	-	TRBJ1-4	-	CATSQGKGEKLFF	TGCGCCACCTCACAGGGTAAAGGTGAAAAACTGTTTTTT
TRBV19	-	TRBJ1-4	TRBD1	CASSSARRQGDEKLFF	TGTGCCAGTAGTTCCGCGAGGCGACAGGGGGATGAAAAACTGTTTTTT
TRBV5-5	few	TRBJ1-1	-	CASSGQNTEAFF	TGTGCCAGCAGCGGACAGAACACTGAAGCTTTCTTT
TRBV7-2	once	TRBJ1-2	-	CASSPSGIPNYGYTF	TGTGCCAGCAGCCCTTCAGGGATCCCTAACTATGGCTACACCTTC
TRBV5-1	few	TRBJ2-1	TRBD1	CASSPGTAYNEQFF	TGCGCCAGCAGCCCAGGGACAGCCTACAATGAGCAGTTCTTC
TRBV27	-	TRBJ2-2	-	CASSRELNTGELFF	TGTGCCAGCAGCCGGGAATTGAACACCGGGGAGCTGTTTTTT
TRBV19	once	TRBJ2-1	TRBD1	CASSSGTGYNEQFF	TGTGCCAGTAGTTCCGGGACAGGGTACAATGAGCAGTTCTTC
TRBV5-4	few	TRBJ1-2	TRBD1	CASSLAGSRGPAYGYTF	TGTGCCAGCAGCTTGGCCGGCTCGAGGGGGCCAGCCTATGGCTACACCTTC
TRBV3-1/TRBV3-2	-	TRBJ1-1	TRBD1	CASSQSDRALEGAFF	TGTGCCAGCAGCCAGTCCGACAGGGCTCTCGAGGGAGCTTTCTTT
TRBV12-5	-	TRBJ2-3	TRBD2	CASGSGLAGPDTQYF	TGTGCTAGTGGTTCCGGACTAGCGGGACCAGATACGCAGTATTTT
TRBV5-1	-	TRBJ2-3	TRBD2	CASSLLLAGGTDTQYF	TGCGCCAGCAGCTTACTACTAGCGGGGGGCACAGATACGCAGTATTTT
TRBV6-6	-	TRBJ2-1	-	CASSYERPSSYNEQFF	TGTGCCAGCAGTTACGAGCGACCTAGCTCCTACAATGAGCAGTTCTTC
TRBV10-3	few	TRBJ1-1	-	CAISEGQARNTEAFF	TGTGCCATCAGTGAGGGGCAGGCCAGGAACACTGAAGCTTTCTTT
TRBV3-1/TRBV3-2	-	TRBJ2-1	TRBD2	CASSVAGAYNEQFF	TGTGCCAGCAGCGTAGCGGGGGCCTACAATGAGCAGTTCTTC
TRBV9	once	TRBJ2-3	-	CASSVGPSEDTQYF	TGTGCCAGCAGCGTAGGACCGTCGGAGGATACGCAGTATTTT
TRBV5-1	once	TRBJ1-2	TRBD1	CASSLGTGAYGYTF	TGCGCCAGCAGCCTGGGGACAGGGGCCTATGGCTACACCTTC
TRBV6-5	-	TRBJ1-5	-	CASNSGSVSNQPQHF	TGTGCCAGCAATAGCGGGTCAGTAAGCAATCAGCCCCAGCATTTT
TRBV7-3	-	TRBJ2-1	-	CASSADLFGEQFF	TGTGCCAGCAGCGCCGATCTGTTCGGTGAGCAGTTCTTC
TRBV19	few	TRBJ1-4	-	CASTTDTGDEKLFF	TGTGCCAGTACCACCGACACCGGCGATGAAAAACTGTTTTTT
TRBV3-1/TRBV3-2	-	TRBJ2-4	TRBD1	CASSQSGTGKNIQYF	TGTGCCAGCAGCCAGTCCGGGACAGGGAAAAACATTCAGTACTTC